The 3 T cell receptor beta chains below come from one sample, sequenced in a study of cytomegalovirus exposure and HLA in healthy donors. The PCR ran on 60 Vbeta and 13 Jbeta primers. Assay: immunoSEQ multiplex PCR; the TCRdb copy retains only in-frame clones and omits some. The repertoire holds about 110,000 clones, with around 80% as singletons. The sample comprised PBMCs. Receptors were obtained from a man aged 25-45 years in good health and CMV-seropositive.

The chain links TRBV11-2 to TRBJ2-7, with 7 nucleotides matching TRBD1. The CDR3 is made up of 13 amino acids. Germline CDR1 SGHAT, CDR2 FQNNGV. Trimming took 5 bases from V and 2 from J; bases not matched to a gene: 3. CDR3 in DNA: TGTGCCAGCAGCCGAGGGACAGCCTACGAGCAGTACGTC. Protein product: CASSRGTAYEQYV.

In its sample, this clone was seen a few times. This chain joins TRBV19 and TRBJ2-1; TRBD2 matches 7 bases. Germline V gene sequence: CDR1 LNHDA, CDR2 SQIVND (reference sequence). This CDR3 is built from 14 residues. Unmatched junction bases numbered 13, after V lost 7 bases and J lost 10 bases. For the CDR3, the DNA is TGTGCCAGTAATCGCCTAGCGGAGGCCAAGGAGCAGTTCTTC. Protein product: CASNRLAEAKEQFF. Full variable domain (rest looked up from reference TRBV19 and TRBJ2-1): DGGITQSPKYLFRKEGQNVTLSCEQNLNHDAMYWYRQDPGQGLRLIYYSQIVNDFQKGDIAEGYSVSREKKESFPLTVTSAQKNPTAFYLCASNRLAEAKEQFFGPGTRLTVL.

This clone was found a few times. The genes are TRBV2 and TRBJ1-5; tentative D call: TRBD1 (5 bases). CDR3 length equals 15 residues. Germline CDR1 and CDR2: SNHLY and FYNNEI. V lost 6 bases, J lost 0 bases, and 12 bases lay in between. As DNA, the CDR3 is TGTGCCAGCAGCGCAAGACAGCTTAGCAATCAGCCCCAGCATTTT. This translates into CASSARQLSNQPQHF.